This passage covers 20 T cell receptor beta chains from one sample sequenced in a study of cytomegalovirus exposure and HLA in healthy donors. PCR employed 60 Vbeta and 13 Jbeta primers. The data were produced by immunoSEQ multiplex PCR, yet TCRdb's version contains in-frame clones alone and is incomplete. The sample consists of about 94,000 clones, about four fifths of them appearing once. Material for sequencing was PBMCs. These receptors came from a human donor in good health.

CDR3 sequence reads: CASSLARGPGETQYF. The CDR3, as DNA: TGTGCCAGCAGCTTAGCGCGGGGCCCCGGGGAGACCCAGTACTTC. The J gene is TRBJ2-5, the V gene TRBV7-8; D is possibly TRBD2 (6 bases). With 0 bases removed from V and 5 bases from J, the gap between germline ends came to 13 bases. CDR1 and CDR2 (germline): SGHVS, FQNEAQ. CDR3 length: 15 amino acids. Combining the CDR3 with reference TRBV7-8 and TRBJ2-5 gives the whole variable domain GAGVSQSPRYKVAKRGQDVALRCDPISGHVSLFWYQQALGQGPEFLTYFQNEAQLDKSGLPSDRFFAERPEGSVSTLKIQRTQQEDSAVYLCASSLARGPGETQYFGPGTRLLVL.

J is TRBJ1-2 and V is TRBV19; D may be TRBD1 (6 bases). Germline V gene lookup returns CDR1 LNHDA and CDR2 SQIVND (reference sequence). V was shortened by 4 bases and J by 2 bases, with 8 bases between the two germline ends. The CDR3 is made up of 13 amino acids. CDR3 region: CASSTGQNYGYTF. As DNA, the CDR3 is TGTGCCAGTAGTACAGGACAGAACTATGGCTACACCTTC.

V is TRBV15 and J is TRBJ1-1; D remains unclear. Trimming removed 1 base at V and 3 bases at J, with 6 bases between. The CDR3 has 13 amino acids. Germline V gene data show CDR1 as LNHNV and CDR2 as YYDKDF (reference sequence). The CDR3 nucleotides read TGTGCCACCAGCAGAGGCTATCACACTGAAGCTTTCTTT. It yields the protein CATSRGYHTEAFF.

The rearrangement uses TRBV2 and TRBJ2-2; 9 positions agree with TRBD2. V lost 5 bases, J lost 6 bases, and 7 bases stayed unmatched. CDR1 is SNHLY and CDR2 is FYNNEI in the germline V gene. This CDR3 contains 15 residues. CDR3 loop: CASSTGLATAGELFF. The CDR3 region has the DNA TGTGCCAGCAGTACGGGACTAGCTACTGCCGGGGAGCTGTTTTTT.

The V and J genes are TRBV29-1 and TRBJ1-1; 11 bases are a match to TRBD1. CDR1 and CDR2 (germline): SQVTM, ANQGSEA. This CDR3 has 13 amino acids. J gave up 4 bases and V 4 bases, and 2 bases lay outside the gene matches. CDR3 coding DNA: TGCAGCGTTGGGGGGACAGGGGGCACTGAAGCTTTCTTT. Protein product: CSVGGTGGTEAFF.

The chain uses TRBV7-9 and TRBJ1-1; a possible D gene is TRBD1 (5 bases). Germline assignment: CDR1 SEHNR and CDR2 FQNEAQ (reference sequence). V lost 0 bases and J 5 bases, leaving 7 bases between the germline ends. The CDR3 is 13 residues long. CDR3 sequence reads: CASSLAQGTEAFF. The CDR3 nucleotides are TGTGCCAGCAGCTTAGCGCAGGGAACTGAAGCTTTCTTT.

This clone was seen once. V usage is TRBV11-2 and J usage is TRBJ2-4, with a tentative D call TRBD1 (6 bases). The CDR3 runs to 14 residues. V was pared by 4 bases and J by 0 bases, with 7 bases between. CDR1 SGHAT and CDR2 FQNNGV come from the germline V gene. As DNA, the CDR3 is TGTGCCAGCAGCTGGACAGTAGCCAAAAACATTCAGTACTTC. This encodes CASSWTVAKNIQYF.

J is TRBJ2-7 and V is TRBV19, with TRBD2 as a possible D gene (6 bases). Germline-derived CDR1 and CDR2 are LNHDA and SQIVND (reference sequence). The CDR3 consists of 12 residues. V was clipped by 8 bases and J by 6 bases, with 14 bases between them. CDR3 in DNA: TGTGCCAGTGGGGCGGGATCGGGCGAGCAGTACTTC. It encodes CASGAGSGEQYF.

About this clone: The sample holds other DNA sequences that translate to the same CDR3. This rearrangement joins TRBV2 to TRBJ2-5; 14 nucleotides align to TRBD2. The CDR3 consists of 19 residues. Germline V gene lookup returns CDR1 SNHLY and CDR2 FYNNEI. V was clipped by 2 bases and J by 5 bases; unmatched bases: 13. The DNA of the CDR3 is TGTGCCAGCAGTGAAAGAGGACTAGCGGGGGGTTTCAGGGCTGAGACCCAGTACTTC. Translating gives CASSERGLAGGFRAETQYF.

This chain links TRBV7-7 with TRBJ2-5; TRBD2 agrees at 11 bases. Germline assignment: CDR1 SSHAT and CDR2 FNYEAQ (reference sequence). This CDR3 region has 15 residues. CDR3 nucleotide sequence: TGTGCTAGCGGCCCCGGGACTAGCGGTCAAGAGACCCAGTACTTC. Translation: CASGPGTSGQETQYF.

This chain uses TRBV9 with TRBJ1-1, with a tentative D call TRBD1 (5 bases). V lost 2 bases to trimming and J lost 1 base, with 18 bases between them. Germline V CDR1 and CDR2: SGDLS, YYNGEE. The CDR3 covers 17 residues. CDR3 sequence: CASSVALVQGPNTEAFF. Here the CDR3 DNA reads TGTGCCAGCAGCGTTGCATTAGTTCAGGGCCCGAACACTGAAGCTTTCTTT.

The chain is built from TRBV4-3 and TRBJ1-6; 9 bases map to TRBD1. V lost 6 bases, J lost 13 bases, and 10 bases stayed unmatched. This CDR3 is built from 14 residues. The germline V gene has CDR1 LGHNA and CDR2 YSLEER. The CDR3 protein is CASREGQGPSPLHF. CDR3 bases: TGCGCCAGCAGGGAGGGACAGGGACCTTCGCCCCTCCACTTT.

CDR3 coding DNA: TGTGCCAGCAGCCCCGTTGCAGGTTTAGCGGGAGGGGGAGAGACCCAGTACTTC. It specifies CASSPVAGLAGGGETQYF. J is TRBJ2-5 and V is TRBV5-6, with TRBD2 identical over 11 bases. V was pared by 4 bases and J by 4 bases, with 15 bases of the junction left unmatched. The length of the CDR3 is 18 residues. Germline V CDR1 and CDR2: SGHDT, YYEEEE.

This clone was detected once. The chain links TRBV25-1 to TRBJ2-7; D might be TRBD1 (6 bases). Germline values: CDR1 MGHDK, CDR2 SYGVNS. The V and J ends lost 3 bases and 5 bases respectively, with 20 bases between them. The CDR3 is made up of 16 amino acids. This CDR3 reads CASSDGNRAPVDEQYF. DNA for the CDR3: TGTGCCAGCAGTGACGGGAACAGGGCCCCGGTCGACGAGCAGTACTTC.

The chain combines TRBV7-9 with TRBJ1-2; a possible D gene is TRBD1 (5 bases). Germline values: CDR1 SEHNR, CDR2 FQNEAQ (reference sequence). The CDR3 runs 15 residues. Trimming cost V 1 base and J 4 bases, with 13 bases left between them. CDR3 in amino acids: CASSLDQGISYGYTF. The CDR3 DNA reads TGTGCCAGCAGCTTAGACCAGGGTATCTCCTATGGCTACACCTTC.

Only a few counts were recorded for this clone. This chain uses TRBV28 with TRBJ1-2; tentative D call: TRBD1 (5 bases). V was clipped by 2 bases and J by 5 bases, with 12 bases between them. Germline assignment: CDR1 MDHEN and CDR2 SYDVKM. The CDR3 length is 14 residues. CDR3 amino acids: CASSLAGPLYGYTF. In nucleotides, the CDR3 is TGTGCCAGCAGTTTAGCGGGGCCGCTTTATGGCTACACCTTC.

The chain uses TRBV2 and TRBJ1-5; D is unresolved. This CDR3 has 15 residues. The ends were cut back, 2 bases at V and 0 bases at J, with 8 bases in the middle. From germline, CDR1 is SNHLY and CDR2 FYNNEI. Here the CDR3 reads CASSEWRDSNQPQHF. The CDR3 nucleotides read TGTGCCAGCAGTGAATGGAGGGATAGCAATCAGCCCCAGCATTTT.

This clone was seen only a few times. V usage is TRBV9 and J usage is TRBJ2-1, with 9 bases aligning to TRBD2. There are 12 residues in the CDR3. Germline CDR1 and CDR2: SGDLS and YYNGEE. Trimming removed 2 bases from V and 10 bases from J; junction bases left unmatched: 1. As DNA, the CDR3 is TGTGCCAGCAGCGTTACTAGCGGGGAGCAGTTCTTC. Amino acids: CASSVTSGEQFF.

The chain carries TRBV5-1 and TRBJ2-5; D not resolved. The CDR3 runs 14 residues. From germline, CDR1 is SGHRS and CDR2 YFSETQ. V was shortened by 3 bases and J by 5 bases, with 14 bases between the two germline ends. The CDR3 sequence is CASSSFEAWETQYF. CDR3 nucleotide sequence: TGCGCCAGCAGCTCCTTTGAAGCGTGGGAGACCCAGTACTTC.

This clone was seen only a few times. The V call is TRBV6-4, the J call TRBJ2-1; TRBD2 agrees at 7 bases. The CDR3 runs to 14 residues. The germline gives CDR1 MRHNA, CDR2 SNTAGT. Unmatched junction bases numbered 10, after V lost 6 bases and J lost 8 bases. CDR3 residues: CASSQGPGGHEQFF. CDR3 in DNA: TGTGCCAGCAGCCAAGGGCCGGGAGGCCATGAGCAGTTCTTC.